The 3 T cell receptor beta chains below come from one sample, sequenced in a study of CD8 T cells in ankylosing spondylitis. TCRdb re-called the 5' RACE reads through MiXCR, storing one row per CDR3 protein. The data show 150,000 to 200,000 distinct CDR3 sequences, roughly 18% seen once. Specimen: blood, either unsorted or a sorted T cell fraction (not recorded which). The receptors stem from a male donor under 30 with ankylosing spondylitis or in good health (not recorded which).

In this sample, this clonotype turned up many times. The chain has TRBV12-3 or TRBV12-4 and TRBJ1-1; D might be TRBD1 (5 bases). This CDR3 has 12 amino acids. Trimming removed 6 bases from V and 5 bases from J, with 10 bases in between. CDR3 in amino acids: CASRKEGTEAFF. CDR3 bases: TGTGCCAGCAGGAAAGAGGGGACTGAAGCTTTCTTT.

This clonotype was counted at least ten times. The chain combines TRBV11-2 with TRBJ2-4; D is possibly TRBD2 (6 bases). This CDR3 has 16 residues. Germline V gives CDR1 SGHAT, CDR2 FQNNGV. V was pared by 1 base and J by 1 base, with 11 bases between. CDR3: CASSLGTGVAKNIQYF. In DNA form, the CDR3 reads TGTGCCAGCAGCTTAGGGACGGGAGTTGCCAAAAACATTCAGTACTTC.

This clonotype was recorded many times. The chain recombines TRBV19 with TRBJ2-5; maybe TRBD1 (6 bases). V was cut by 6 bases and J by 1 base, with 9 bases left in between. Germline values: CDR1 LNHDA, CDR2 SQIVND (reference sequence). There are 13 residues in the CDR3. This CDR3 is CASRLQGQETQYF. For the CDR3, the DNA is TGTGCCAGTAGACTACAGGGCCAAGAGACCCAGTACTTC.